Each of the 5 T cell receptor beta chains below was sequenced from the same sample in a study of cytomegalovirus exposure and HLA in healthy donors (dated by TCRdb to 2015 to 2018). Receptor amplification or capture employed the immunoSEQ multiplex PCR assay. For the multiplex PCR, a mixture combining 60 forward primers for TCR Vbeta segments and 13 reverse primers for TCR Jbeta segments was used. The source is immuneACCESS, and TCRdb retained only in-frame sequences with V and J called. Part of the clones is not carried over; for the studies checked, unresolved V genes explain less than half of this, and the remainder is unexplained. The sample includes approximately 100,000 clones, with 79% observed a single time. The ten top clones hold approximately 4.2% of the sample. The sample comprised PBMCs. These receptors were collected from a female donor in good health and CMV-seropositive.

This rearrangement joins TRBV4-3 to TRBJ2-5; a possible D gene is TRBD2 (5 bases). Looked up from germline, CDR1 is LGHNA and CDR2 is YSLEER. This CDR3 spans 14 amino acids. Trimming removed 3 bases at V and 7 bases at J, with 15 bases between. The CDR3 loop is CASSQGQRVGTQYF. The CDR3 bases are TGCGCCAGCAGCCAGGGCCAGAGGGTGGGGACCCAGTACTTC.

The rearrangement uses TRBV7-6 and TRBJ2-5; D not certain. The length of the CDR3 is 12 residues. The V gene lost 4 bases and the J gene lost 5 bases, with 8 bases spanning the gap. CDR1 is SGHVS and CDR2 is FNYEAQ in the germline V gene. The CDR3 protein is CASSSERETQYF. In DNA, the CDR3 is TGTGCCAGCAGCTCAGAACGCGAGACCCAGTACTTC.

The chain joins TRBV7-6 to TRBJ1-1; 7 nucleotides match TRBD1. Germline trimming cut 5 bases from V and 2 bases from J; bases unmatched to any gene: 5. Germline V lookup: CDR1 SGHVS, CDR2 FNYEAQ. This CDR3 region has 14 residues. CDR3 loop: CASSVNRGNTEAFF. CDR3 bases: TGTGCCAGCAGCGTGAACAGGGGCAACACTGAAGCTTTCTTT. Filled out from reference TRBV7-6 and TRBJ1-1, the complete variable domain reads GAGVSQSPRYKVTKRGQDVALRCDPISGHVSLYWYRQALGQGPEFLTYFNYEAQQDKSGLPNDRFSAERPEGSISTLTIQRTEQRDSAMYRCASSVNRGNTEAFFGQGTRLTVV.

This chain connects TRBV29-1 to TRBJ2-7; D might be TRBD1 (5 bases). This CDR3 spans 12 amino acids. The V and J ends lost 7 bases and 3 bases respectively, with 13 bases between them. Germline values: CDR1 SQVTM, CDR2 ANQGSEA. The CDR3 nucleotides read TGCAGCGCATTGGGGCAGGTCTACGAGCAGTACTTC. Its protein is CSALGQVYEQYF.

This sequence joins TRBV5-1 and TRBJ2-7; a weak D match, TRBD1 (5 bases). The length of the CDR3 is 15 residues. Germline lookup yields CDR1 SGHRS and CDR2 YFSETQ. V was cut by 4 bases and J by 3 bases, with 17 bases left in between. CDR3 DNA: TGCGCCAGCAGCGCCTTACCAGGGAAAAGCTACGAGCAGTACTTC. Protein sequence: CASSALPGKSYEQYF.